Listed here are 2 T cell receptor beta chains from one sample, sequenced in a study of Ad26.COV2.S vaccination and SARS-CoV-2 variants. The repertoire was sequenced with immunoSEQ multiplex PCR; TCRdb's copy has only in-frame clones and lacks some. The repertoire holds some 400,000 clones, with 89% as singletons. Treatment given: about 20 received Ad26.COV2.S at low or high dose, single or two shots; 5 received placebo; per-sample allocation not given. Samples were taken on day 63 after the first vaccine or placebo injection. The material was peripheral blood, obtained in a trial of Ad26.COV2.S vaccine versus placebo. These receptor sequences come from a person aged 18 to 65 who received the Ad26.COV2.S COVID-19 vaccine or a placebo.

The V and J genes are TRBV5-8 and TRBJ2-4; no definite D call. Germline V CDR1 and CDR2: SGHTS, YDEGEE. Trimming took 1 base from V and 16 from J, leaving 12 bases between them. CDR3 length: 11 residues. CDR3 sequence (DNA): TGTGCCAGCAGCTTGTATACGGTTTTTTACTTC. It is translated as CASSLYTVFYF.

The chain has TRBV10-3 and TRBJ2-5, with D possibly matching TRBD2 (5 bases). CDR3 length: 13 residues. Germline values: CDR1 ENHRY, CDR2 SYGVKD. V lost 2 bases to trimming and J lost 3 bases, with 7 bases between them. The CDR3 protein is CAISEVGEETQYF. CDR3 bases: TGTGCCATCAGTGAGGTGGGAGAAGAGACCCAGTACTTC.